A selection of T cell receptor beta chains follows, all from one sample in a study of blood T cell repertoires in COVID-19. Method: immunoSEQ multiplex PCR; TCRdb's copy keeps in-frame clones and lacks some. The table shows tens of thousands of clones, with around nine tenths occurring only once. The sequencing input was peripheral blood. The receptors shown here come from a man aged 50 to 59 with COVID-19, enrolled during active disease. The CDR3 runs from the conserved cysteine through the conserved F or W. Each record gives: D gene, V gene, clone size, J gene, CDR3 DNA, CDR3 protein. A D gene is named only where the DNA matches it firmly. Clone size is shown for a subset of rows, as once, few, many or a class of expanded clone.

D gene: -
V gene: TRBV28
clone size: once
J gene: TRBJ1-3
CDR3 DNA: TGTGCCAGCCGGTACTCTGGAAACACCATATATTTT
CDR3 protein: CASRYSGNTIYF

D gene: TRBD1
V gene: TRBV6-5
clone size: few
J gene: TRBJ1-5
CDR3 DNA: TGTGCCAGCAGTACGACAGGGGACTTACAGCCCCAGCATTTT
CDR3 protein: CASSTTGDLQPQHF

D gene: -
V gene: TRBV25-1
clone size: once
J gene: TRBJ1-3
CDR3 DNA: TGTGCCAGCAGCAGATACTCTGGAAACACCATATATTTT
CDR3 protein: CASSRYSGNTIYF

D gene: -
V gene: TRBV3-1/TRBV3-2
clone size: -
J gene: TRBJ2-1
CDR3 DNA: TGTGCCAGCAGCCTGTTACCGGGACTCAGCTCCTACAATGAGCAGTTCTTC
CDR3 protein: CASSLLPGLSSYNEQFF

D gene: TRBD1
V gene: TRBV29-1
clone size: -
J gene: TRBJ1-1
CDR3 DNA: TGCAGCGCCCGACAGGGGGCGCAGGTCACTGAAGCTTTCTTT
CDR3 protein: CSARQGAQVTEAFF

D gene: TRBD1
V gene: TRBV27
clone size: -
J gene: TRBJ1-1
CDR3 DNA: TGTGCCAGCAGGCGGACAGGGTTTGTGGGCACTGAAGCTTTCTTT
CDR3 protein: CASRRTGFVGTEAFF

D gene: TRBD1
V gene: TRBV5-1
clone size: -
J gene: TRBJ1-6
CDR3 DNA: TGCGCCAGCAGCTTGGCAGGGGACAGGGGCCTTTCACCCCTCCACTTT
CDR3 protein: CASSLAGDRGLSPLHF

D gene: -
V gene: TRBV27
clone size: once
J gene: TRBJ1-3
CDR3 DNA: TGTGCCAGCAGTTTAAAAGGGGTGAACTCTGGAAACACCATATATTTT
CDR3 protein: CASSLKGVNSGNTIYF

D gene: -
V gene: TRBV12-3/TRBV12-4
clone size: -
J gene: TRBJ1-1
CDR3 DNA: TGTGCCAGCAGCCCCTCGACCGGGGAAGCTTTCTTT
CDR3 protein: CASSPSTGEAFF

D gene: TRBD1
V gene: TRBV4-2
clone size: -
J gene: TRBJ2-2
CDR3 DNA: TGTGCCAGCAGCCAACGACAGGGGAACACCGGGGAGCTGTTTTTT
CDR3 protein: CASSQRQGNTGELFF

D gene: TRBD2
V gene: TRBV10-3
clone size: -
J gene: TRBJ2-7
CDR3 DNA: TGTGCCATCAGTGACCAACACCGACTAGCGGGAGGAAACGAGCAGTACTTC
CDR3 protein: CAISDQHRLAGGNEQYF

D gene: TRBD1
V gene: TRBV5-6
clone size: -
J gene: TRBJ1-1
CDR3 DNA: TGTGCCAGCAGCGCATTACAGGGGCAGACTGAAGCTTTCTTT
CDR3 protein: CASSALQGQTEAFF

D gene: -
V gene: TRBV5-1
clone size: -
J gene: TRBJ2-6
CDR3 DNA: TGCGCCAGCAGCCAGGGGGACTTCGCCTCTGGGGCCAACGTCCTGACTTTC
CDR3 protein: CASSQGDFASGANVLTF

D gene: TRBD2
V gene: TRBV10-3
clone size: once
J gene: TRBJ2-2
CDR3 DNA: TGTGCCATCAGTGGTCGGACTAGCGGGAGGGCGGGTACCGGGGAGCTGTTTTTT
CDR3 protein: CAISGRTSGRAGTGELFF

D gene: -
V gene: TRBV25-1
clone size: -
J gene: TRBJ1-6
CDR3 DNA: TGTGCCAGCAGTGCCTCTTCTTCACCCCTCCACTTT
CDR3 protein: CASSASSSPLHF

D gene: TRBD2
V gene: TRBV5-1
clone size: -
J gene: TRBJ2-7
CDR3 DNA: TGCGCCAGCAGGAACAGCGGGAGTTCCTACGAGCAGTACTTC
CDR3 protein: CASRNSGSSYEQYF

D gene: TRBD1
V gene: TRBV2
clone size: -
J gene: TRBJ1-2
CDR3 DNA: TGTGCCAGCAGTGTCGGCAGGGGGCGCGGCTACACCTTC
CDR3 protein: CASSVGRGRGYTF

D gene: -
V gene: TRBV11-2
clone size: -
J gene: TRBJ1-1
CDR3 DNA: TGTGCCAGCAGCTTAATAGGGGGGGTGAACACTGAAGCTTTCTTT
CDR3 protein: CASSLIGGVNTEAFF

D gene: TRBD1
V gene: TRBV5-1
clone size: -
J gene: TRBJ1-1
CDR3 DNA: TGCGCCAGCAGCGTCCGGGACAGGGGCACTGAAGCTTTCTTT
CDR3 protein: CASSVRDRGTEAFF

D gene: TRBD2
V gene: TRBV14
clone size: -
J gene: TRBJ2-2
CDR3 DNA: TGTGCCAGCAGCCAAGATCTAGCGGGAGCCGGGGAGCTGTTTTTT
CDR3 protein: CASSQDLAGAGELFF

D gene: -
V gene: TRBV4-1
clone size: -
J gene: TRBJ1-2
CDR3 DNA: TGCGCCAGCAGCCAAGTCCCAGGGGATGTAGACTATGGCTACACCTTC
CDR3 protein: CASSQVPGDVDYGYTF

D gene: TRBD2
V gene: TRBV18
clone size: -
J gene: TRBJ2-1
CDR3 DNA: TGTGCCAGCTCATCTTTAGCGGGAGGACACAATGAGCAGTTCTTC
CDR3 protein: CASSSLAGGHNEQFF

D gene: TRBD1
V gene: TRBV24-1
clone size: -
J gene: TRBJ1-2
CDR3 DNA: TGTGCCACCAGTGATGGGGGACAGGAGTTTTTGGGCTACACCTTC
CDR3 protein: CATSDGGQEFLGYTF

D gene: -
V gene: TRBV6-4
clone size: -
J gene: TRBJ1-1
CDR3 DNA: TGTGCCAGCAGTGACTCGGCGGACAGCTCCGGGAGGACTGAAGCTTTCTTT
CDR3 protein: CASSDSADSSGRTEAFF

D gene: TRBD1
V gene: TRBV4-1
clone size: -
J gene: TRBJ2-7
CDR3 DNA: TGCGCCAGCAGCCAACCCCGGGACAGGGTTTACGAGCAGTACTTC
CDR3 protein: CASSQPRDRVYEQYF

D gene: -
V gene: TRBV7-2
clone size: -
J gene: TRBJ2-1
CDR3 DNA: TGTGCCAGCAGCTTAGCGGCTTACAATGAGCAGTTCTTC
CDR3 protein: CASSLAAYNEQFF

D gene: -
V gene: TRBV19
clone size: few
J gene: TRBJ1-1
CDR3 DNA: TGTGCCAGTTCGACTGTCAGGGGAACTGAAGCTTTCTTT
CDR3 protein: CASSTVRGTEAFF

D gene: -
V gene: TRBV20-1
clone size: -
J gene: TRBJ1-5
CDR3 DNA: TGCAGTGCCAGTGATCCGGAGAATCAGCCCCAGCATTTT
CDR3 protein: CSASDPENQPQHF

D gene: TRBD1
V gene: TRBV19
clone size: -
J gene: TRBJ2-2
CDR3 DNA: TGTGCCAGTAAGGCAGGGGGCAGTTTAAACACCGGGGAGCTGTTTTTT
CDR3 protein: CASKAGGSLNTGELFF

D gene: -
V gene: TRBV5-6
clone size: few
J gene: TRBJ2-7
CDR3 DNA: TGTGCCAGCAGCTTTGGATCCAGGAACTACGAGCAGTACTTC
CDR3 protein: CASSFGSRNYEQYF

D gene: TRBD1
V gene: TRBV28
clone size: -
J gene: TRBJ2-7
CDR3 DNA: TGTGCCAGCAGTTTAGACAGGGGGCCGAAGGAGCAGTACTTC
CDR3 protein: CASSLDRGPKEQYF

D gene: -
V gene: TRBV1
clone size: -
J gene: TRBJ1-2
CDR3 DNA: TGCACCAGCAGCCAAGGTCAGGACTATGGCTACACCTTC
CDR3 protein: CTSSQGQDYGYTF

D gene: -
V gene: TRBV19
clone size: -
J gene: TRBJ1-1
CDR3 DNA: TGTGCCAGTAGTATAGTCCCTCCGCTAAGAGCTTTCTTT
CDR3 protein: CASSIVPPLRAFF

D gene: -
V gene: TRBV28
clone size: -
J gene: TRBJ1-1
CDR3 DNA: TGTGCCAGCCACCCTGGTCAGGGAATACCTGAAGCTTTCTTT
CDR3 protein: CASHPGQGIPEAFF

D gene: -
V gene: TRBV6-6
clone size: few
J gene: TRBJ2-3
CDR3 DNA: TGTGCCAGCTCTGGGGCTAGGGGCACAGATACGCAGTATTTT
CDR3 protein: CASSGARGTDTQYF

D gene: -
V gene: TRBV19
clone size: -
J gene: TRBJ1-5
CDR3 DNA: TGTGCCAGTAGTGGTACCGGTCCTCAGCCCCAGCATTTT
CDR3 protein: CASSGTGPQPQHF

D gene: -
V gene: TRBV7-6
clone size: -
J gene: TRBJ2-3
CDR3 DNA: TGTGCCAGCAGCTTAGCGCCGGGATCTAGGGATACGCAGTATTTT
CDR3 protein: CASSLAPGSRDTQYF

D gene: TRBD1
V gene: TRBV6-5
clone size: -
J gene: TRBJ1-2
CDR3 DNA: TGTGTCCTCGGGCGGCCAGGGGGCAGGGATGATGGCTACACCTTC
CDR3 protein: CVLGRPGGRDDGYTF

D gene: TRBD2
V gene: TRBV6-5
clone size: -
J gene: TRBJ2-1
CDR3 DNA: TGTGCCAGCAGCACCGGGACTAGAAGTAGGAATGAGCAGTTCTTC
CDR3 protein: CASSTGTRSRNEQFF

D gene: TRBD2
V gene: TRBV4-1
clone size: -
J gene: TRBJ2-7
CDR3 DNA: TGCGCCAGCAGCCAAGGTAGCCTACTAGCGGGGTCCTACGAGCAGTACTTC
CDR3 protein: CASSQGSLLAGSYEQYF

D gene: TRBD1
V gene: TRBV5-4
clone size: -
J gene: TRBJ2-5
CDR3 DNA: TGTGCCAGCAGCCCTCGGACAGGGGAAGAGACCCAGTACTTC
CDR3 protein: CASSPRTGEETQYF

D gene: -
V gene: TRBV6-5
clone size: -
J gene: TRBJ2-3
CDR3 DNA: TGTGCCAGCAGCCCGACCGGGACGGGAGCAGATACGCAGTATTTT
CDR3 protein: CASSPTGTGADTQYF

D gene: TRBD1
V gene: TRBV24-1
clone size: -
J gene: TRBJ1-2
CDR3 DNA: TGTGCCACCAGTGATACCCCCGGGACAGGGGGATCTTCTAGGGGCTACACCTTC
CDR3 protein: CATSDTPGTGGSSRGYTF

D gene: TRBD1
V gene: TRBV10-1
clone size: few
J gene: TRBJ1-5
CDR3 DNA: TGCGCCAGCAGGGACAGGGATAGCAATCAGCCCCAGCATTTT
CDR3 protein: CASRDRDSNQPQHF